The clone carrying this TCR beta chain showed up just a few times. This CDR3 has 17 amino acids. CDR1 and CDR2 from the germline V gene are MGHRA and YSYEKL. V lost 0 bases, J lost 6 bases, and 9 bases stayed unmatched. The data stem from a study of blood T cell repertoires in COVID-19. Study at large: Spain, Italy and the United States supplied samples that represented acute and convalescent COVID-19. Sources were T cells, B-cell-depleted T cells, or PBMCs; the material itself was cDNA or gDNA.

In the study's own analysis: Amplified reference gene primers provided the basis for estimating nucleated cell counts. Repertoires were generated with immunoSEQ multiplex PCR, while TCRdb's copy carries only in-frame clones and drops some. The DNA was the basis for D and trimming; V, J and clone size are from that table. The sample consists of about 160,000 clones, 81% of them appearing once. The rearrangement links TRBV4-1 to TRBJ2-4; TRBD2 agrees at 9 bases. The receptor's source is a woman between 35 and 50 years old with acute COVID-19. Sequencing input: PBMCs or T cells enriched from blood (not recorded which). The CDR3 loop is CASSQEEGGRESNIQYF. In nucleotides, the CDR3 is TGCGCCAGCAGCCAAGAGGAGGGCGGGAGGGAGTCAAACATTCAGTACTTC.